This is a list of T cell receptor beta chains from one sample in a study of blood T cell repertoires in COVID-19. Repertoires were generated with immunoSEQ multiplex PCR, while TCRdb's copy carries only in-frame clones and drops some. The table has fewer than 200,000 clones, around 84% seen once. Sequencing was carried out using PBMCs or T cells enriched from blood (not recorded which). The receptors come from a man over 45 who had recovered from COVID-19. CDR3s include the opening cysteine and the closing phenylalanine or tryptophan. Each record gives: J gene, D gene, V gene, clone size, CDR3 DNA, CDR3 protein. D genes are given only for firm matches. Some rows mark clone size as missing; the rest say once, few, many or name a class of expanded clone.

j_call: TRBJ1-6
d_call: NA
v_call: TRBV2
clone_size: NA
cdr3_nt: TGTGCCAGCAGTGACGAGGAGGCTCCACCCCTCCACTTT
cdr3_aa: CASSDEEAPPLHF

j_call: TRBJ2-7
d_call: TRBD1
v_call: TRBV7-9
clone_size: NA
cdr3_nt: TGTGCCAGCAGCTTATCAGGACAGGGAACCTACGAGCAGTACTTC
cdr3_aa: CASSLSGQGTYEQYF

j_call: TRBJ2-2
d_call: TRBD1
v_call: TRBV27
clone_size: once
cdr3_nt: TGTGCCAGCAGTTTGTCCCGACAGGGCTACACCGGGGAGCTGTTTTTT
cdr3_aa: CASSLSRQGYTGELFF

j_call: TRBJ2-5
d_call: TRBD2
v_call: TRBV7-2
clone_size: NA
cdr3_nt: TGTGCCAGCAGCTTAGCTAGCGGGGGGAGCGGCCAAGAGACCCAGTACTTC
cdr3_aa: CASSLASGGSGQETQYF

j_call: TRBJ2-5
d_call: TRBD1
v_call: TRBV30
clone_size: NA
cdr3_nt: TGTGCCTGGACTCTAACGGGCAGGGGGCGAGAGACCCAGTACTTC
cdr3_aa: CAWTLTGRGRETQYF

j_call: TRBJ1-2
d_call: TRBD1
v_call: TRBV7-9
clone_size: NA
cdr3_nt: TGTGCCAGCAGCCCCCAGGGACAGGGTGCTGGCTACACCTTC
cdr3_aa: CASSPQGQGAGYTF

j_call: TRBJ2-1
d_call: TRBD1
v_call: TRBV18
clone_size: NA
cdr3_nt: TGTGCCAGCTCACTGACTGGACAGGGTTCCTCTGCCAATGAGCAGTTCTTC
cdr3_aa: CASSLTGQGSSANEQFF

j_call: TRBJ2-7
d_call: TRBD2
v_call: TRBV30
clone_size: NA
cdr3_nt: TGTGCCTGGAGACTAGCGGGTTACAGCTCCTACGAGCAGTACTTC
cdr3_aa: CAWRLAGYSSYEQYF

j_call: TRBJ2-1
d_call: NA
v_call: TRBV3-1/TRBV3-2
clone_size: NA
cdr3_nt: TGTGCCAGCAGCCAAACCGGGACTCACAATGAGCAGTTCTTC
cdr3_aa: CASSQTGTHNEQFF

j_call: TRBJ2-7
d_call: NA
v_call: TRBV3-1/TRBV3-2
clone_size: NA
cdr3_nt: TGTGCCAGCAGCCAAGAGGTACTTTCGCAGGGGATCAACTACGAGCAGTACTTC
cdr3_aa: CASSQEVLSQGINYEQYF

j_call: TRBJ1-2
d_call: NA
v_call: TRBV12-3/TRBV12-4
clone_size: NA
cdr3_nt: TGTGCCAGCAAGCACGGGTCAACGGGCTACACCTTC
cdr3_aa: CASKHGSTGYTF

j_call: TRBJ1-1
d_call: TRBD1
v_call: TRBV19
clone_size: NA
cdr3_nt: TGTGCCAGTAAACAGGGGGCCCTGAACACTGAAGCTTTCTTT
cdr3_aa: CASKQGALNTEAFF

j_call: TRBJ1-2
d_call: TRBD1
v_call: TRBV6-5
clone_size: NA
cdr3_nt: TGTGCCAGCAGTTATCCCGGGACAGAGGGCTACACCTTC
cdr3_aa: CASSYPGTEGYTF

j_call: TRBJ1-6
d_call: NA
v_call: TRBV6-5
clone_size: NA
cdr3_nt: TGTGCCGGGACCTCCACATCAGGGGTTTCACCCCTCCACTTT
cdr3_aa: CAGTSTSGVSPLHF

j_call: TRBJ1-6
d_call: NA
v_call: TRBV19
clone_size: NA
cdr3_nt: TGTGCCAGTAGTATACCCTCGGACAGAAATTCACCCCTCCACTTT
cdr3_aa: CASSIPSDRNSPLHF

j_call: TRBJ2-7
d_call: NA
v_call: TRBV7-2
clone_size: NA
cdr3_nt: TGTGCCAGCAGCTTAGTGGCGGGGCAGGCTACCTACGAGCAGTACTTC
cdr3_aa: CASSLVAGQATYEQYF

j_call: TRBJ1-5
d_call: TRBD1
v_call: TRBV20-1
clone_size: NA
cdr3_nt: TGCAGTGCTAGTGCCGGGACAGGGGGCAATCAGCCCCAGCATTTT
cdr3_aa: CSASAGTGGNQPQHF

j_call: TRBJ2-7
d_call: NA
v_call: TRBV12-3/TRBV12-4
clone_size: NA
cdr3_nt: TGTGCCAGCAGCTCCAGTTCCTCCTACGAGCAGTACTTC
cdr3_aa: CASSSSSSYEQYF

j_call: TRBJ2-1
d_call: NA
v_call: TRBV7-9
clone_size: NA
cdr3_nt: TGTGCCAGCAGACTCTACAATGAGCAGTTCTTC
cdr3_aa: CASRLYNEQFF

j_call: TRBJ2-4
d_call: TRBD2
v_call: TRBV7-2
clone_size: once
cdr3_nt: TGTGCCAGCTCTCGGGGAGGGGCGAGGAGCAAAAACATTCAGTACTTC
cdr3_aa: CASSRGGARSKNIQYF

j_call: TRBJ1-1
d_call: NA
v_call: TRBV6-6
clone_size: few
cdr3_nt: TGTGCCAGCAGTTTCACAGGGAAGGGGACTGAAGCTTTCTTT
cdr3_aa: CASSFTGKGTEAFF

j_call: TRBJ2-3
d_call: TRBD2
v_call: TRBV7-3
clone_size: NA
cdr3_nt: TGTGCCAGCAGCTTTAGCGGGGGGGCCAAAGATACGCAGTATTTT
cdr3_aa: CASSFSGGAKDTQYF

j_call: TRBJ1-6
d_call: NA
v_call: TRBV19
clone_size: few
cdr3_nt: TGTGCCAGTAGTATTAACAACGGAGCCTCACCCCTCCACTTT
cdr3_aa: CASSINNGASPLHF

j_call: TRBJ2-3
d_call: NA
v_call: TRBV12-5
clone_size: NA
cdr3_nt: TGTGCTAGTGGTTTGGGGCAGCGTCTCACAGATACGCAGTATTTT
cdr3_aa: CASGLGQRLTDTQYF

j_call: TRBJ2-1
d_call: TRBD1
v_call: TRBV24-1
clone_size: NA
cdr3_nt: TGTGCCACCAGTGATAATACCGGGACAGGGGTTCGTGAGCAGTTCTTC
cdr3_aa: CATSDNTGTGVREQFF

j_call: TRBJ1-1
d_call: NA
v_call: TRBV10-3
clone_size: NA
cdr3_nt: TGTGCCATCAGTGCAGGCCAGGGAAACACTGAAGCTTTCTTT
cdr3_aa: CAISAGQGNTEAFF

j_call: TRBJ2-5
d_call: NA
v_call: TRBV6-2/TRBV6-3
clone_size: once
cdr3_nt: TGTGCCAGCAGTCCCGGAGTTCCCCTGCAGACCCAGTACTTC
cdr3_aa: CASSPGVPLQTQYF

j_call: TRBJ2-7
d_call: TRBD2
v_call: TRBV3-1/TRBV3-2
clone_size: NA
cdr3_nt: TGTGCCAGCAGCCAAATTAGCGGGGGGGCCTACGAGCAGTACTTC
cdr3_aa: CASSQISGGAYEQYF

j_call: TRBJ1-2
d_call: TRBD1
v_call: TRBV7-8
clone_size: once
cdr3_nt: TGTGCCAGCAGCATGACCGGGACAGGGGTTTTTGGTTACACCTTC
cdr3_aa: CASSMTGTGVFGYTF

j_call: TRBJ1-2
d_call: NA
v_call: TRBV6-5
clone_size: NA
cdr3_nt: TGTGCCAGTAAGATCCAGGGTTTCCCTGGCTACACCTTC
cdr3_aa: CASKIQGFPGYTF

j_call: TRBJ2-7
d_call: TRBD1
v_call: TRBV5-1
clone_size: NA
cdr3_nt: TGCGCCAGCAGCTTGGATGAGGGGGCGACCTACGAGCAGTACTTC
cdr3_aa: CASSLDEGATYEQYF

j_call: TRBJ2-5
d_call: NA
v_call: TRBV7-9
clone_size: NA
cdr3_nt: TGTGCCAGCACCCCCCCGGGCGGGGGCGGAGAGACCCAGTACTTC
cdr3_aa: CASTPPGGGGETQYF

j_call: TRBJ1-2
d_call: NA
v_call: TRBV5-1
clone_size: once
cdr3_nt: TGCGCCAGCAGCTCGGACGGACAATATGGCTACACCTTC
cdr3_aa: CASSSDGQYGYTF

j_call: TRBJ2-2
d_call: NA
v_call: TRBV20-1
clone_size: NA
cdr3_nt: TGCAGTGCTAGTACCCCGGTGGGGGAGCTGTTTTTT
cdr3_aa: CSASTPVGELFF

j_call: TRBJ1-3
d_call: NA
v_call: TRBV9
clone_size: NA
cdr3_nt: TGTGCCAGCAGCCCGGGACACGTCTCTGGAAACACCATATATTTT
cdr3_aa: CASSPGHVSGNTIYF

j_call: TRBJ2-3
d_call: TRBD2
v_call: TRBV2
clone_size: NA
cdr3_nt: TGTGCCAGCGAGGCTGGCAGGCTCGGGACTAGCGGGGGAGATACGCAGTATTTT
cdr3_aa: CASEAGRLGTSGGDTQYF

j_call: TRBJ1-6
d_call: TRBD1
v_call: TRBV5-1
clone_size: NA
cdr3_nt: TGCGCCAGCAGCTTGCGACAGGGTACGGATTCACCCCTCCACTTT
cdr3_aa: CASSLRQGTDSPLHF

j_call: TRBJ1-1
d_call: NA
v_call: TRBV6-2/TRBV6-3
clone_size: NA
cdr3_nt: TGTGCCAGCAGTTACCGACTGGGTCTGGGCACTGAAGCTTTCTTT
cdr3_aa: CASSYRLGLGTEAFF

j_call: TRBJ2-6
d_call: NA
v_call: TRBV19
clone_size: NA
cdr3_nt: TGTGCCAGTAGTATTGGCGCTAGCTCTGGGGCCAACGTCCTGACTTTC
cdr3_aa: CASSIGASSGANVLTF